This paragraph covers one T cell receptor beta chain sequence. The target antigen is unknown. The data are from a study of regulatory dendritic cells for organ transplantation. Overall study results and limits: Naive CD4+ and CD8+ repertoires were highly diverse; memory CD8+ was most oligoclonal.

Assay used: immunoSEQ multiplex PCR; TCRdb lists only in-frame clones, some missing. Of about 10,000 clones in the sample, roughly 80% were seen once. CFSE-labeled sorted T cells met regulatory or mature dendritic cells for four to five days. Sequencing used memory CD4+ T cells from blood cultured with dendritic cells. Subset specified: CD45RO+ memory T cells. This TCR came from a human donor in good health.

The CDR3 protein is CASSQDPGTGVTFGHEQFF. The CDR3 region has the DNA TGCGCCAGCAGCCAAGATCCAGGGACAGGGGTGACGTTTGGGCATGAGCAGTTCTTC. The chain combines TRBV4-1 with TRBJ2-1; 10 positions match TRBD1. Trimming took 0 bases from V and 8 from J; bases not matched to a gene: 16. Germline CDR1 is MGHRA and CDR2 is YSYEKL. This CDR3 region has 19 residues.